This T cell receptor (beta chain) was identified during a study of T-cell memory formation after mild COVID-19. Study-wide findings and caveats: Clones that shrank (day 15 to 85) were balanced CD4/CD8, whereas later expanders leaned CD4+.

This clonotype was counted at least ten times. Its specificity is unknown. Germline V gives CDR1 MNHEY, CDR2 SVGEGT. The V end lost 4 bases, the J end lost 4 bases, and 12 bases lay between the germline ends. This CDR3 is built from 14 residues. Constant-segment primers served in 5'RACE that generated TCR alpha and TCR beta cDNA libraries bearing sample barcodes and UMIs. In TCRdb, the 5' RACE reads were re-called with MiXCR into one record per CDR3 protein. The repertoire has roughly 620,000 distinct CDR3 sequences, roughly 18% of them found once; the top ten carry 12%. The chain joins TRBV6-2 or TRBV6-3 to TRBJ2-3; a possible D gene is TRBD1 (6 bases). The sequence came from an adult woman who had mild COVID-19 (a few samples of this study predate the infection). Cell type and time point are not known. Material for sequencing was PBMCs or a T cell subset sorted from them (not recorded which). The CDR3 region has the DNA TGTGCCAGCAGTTGGAACAGGGTTGCAGATACGCAGTATTTT. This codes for CASSWNRVADTQYF.